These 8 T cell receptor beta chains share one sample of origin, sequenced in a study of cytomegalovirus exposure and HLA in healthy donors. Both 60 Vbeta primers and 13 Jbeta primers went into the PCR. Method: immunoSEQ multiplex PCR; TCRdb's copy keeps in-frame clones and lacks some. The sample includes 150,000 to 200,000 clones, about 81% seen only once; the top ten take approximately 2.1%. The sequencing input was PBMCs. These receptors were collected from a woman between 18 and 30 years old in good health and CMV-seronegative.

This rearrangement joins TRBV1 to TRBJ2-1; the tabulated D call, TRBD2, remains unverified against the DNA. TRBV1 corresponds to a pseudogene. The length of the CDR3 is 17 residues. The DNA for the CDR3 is TGCACCAGCAGCCAAGAGGGGACTAGCGAAGTAGTCAATGAGCAGTTCTTC. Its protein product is CTSSQEGTSEVVNEQFF.

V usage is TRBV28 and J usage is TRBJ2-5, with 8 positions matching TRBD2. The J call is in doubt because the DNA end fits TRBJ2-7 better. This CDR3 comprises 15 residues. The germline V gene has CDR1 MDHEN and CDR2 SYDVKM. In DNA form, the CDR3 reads TGTGCCAGCAGTCTCGGGGATAGCGGGATCTACGAGCAGTACTTC. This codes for CASSLGDSGIYEQYF.

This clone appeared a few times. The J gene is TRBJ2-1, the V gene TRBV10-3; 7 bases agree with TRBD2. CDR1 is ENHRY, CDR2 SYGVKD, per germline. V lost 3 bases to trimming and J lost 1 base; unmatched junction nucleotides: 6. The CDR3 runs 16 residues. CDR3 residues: CAISDPTSRSYNEQFF. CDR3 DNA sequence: TGTGCCATCAGTGACCCGACTAGCAGGTCCTACAATGAGCAGTTCTTC.

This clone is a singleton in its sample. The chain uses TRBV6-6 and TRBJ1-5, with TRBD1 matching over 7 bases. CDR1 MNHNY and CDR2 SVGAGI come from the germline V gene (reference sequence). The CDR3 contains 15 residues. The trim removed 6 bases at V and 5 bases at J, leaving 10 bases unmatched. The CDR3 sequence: CASRTRQGGDQPQHF. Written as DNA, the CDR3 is TGTGCCAGCAGAACAAGACAGGGAGGTGATCAGCCCCAGCATTTT.

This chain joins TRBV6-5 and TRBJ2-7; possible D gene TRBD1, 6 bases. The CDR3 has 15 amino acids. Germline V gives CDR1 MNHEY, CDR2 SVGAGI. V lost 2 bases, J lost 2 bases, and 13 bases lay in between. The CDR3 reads CASSYISRGPYEQYF. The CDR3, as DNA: TGTGCCAGCAGTTACATAAGCAGGGGACCCTACGAGCAGTACTTC.

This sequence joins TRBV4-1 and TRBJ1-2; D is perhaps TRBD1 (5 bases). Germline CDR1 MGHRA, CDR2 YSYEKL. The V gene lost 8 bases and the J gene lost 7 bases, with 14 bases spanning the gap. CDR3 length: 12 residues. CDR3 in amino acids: CASGGHLPGYTF. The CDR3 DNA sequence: TGCGCCAGCGGCGGACACCTGCCTGGCTACACCTTC.

The CDR3: CASSVRVGGARGTDTQYF. CDR3 DNA: TGTGCCAGCAGCGTCCGTGTGGGTGGGGCCCGGGGCACAGATACGCAGTATTTT. The chain links TRBV11-2 to TRBJ2-3; possibly TRBD1 for D (5 bases). The CDR3 is 18 residues long. V was cut by 5 bases and J by 1 base, with 22 bases left in between. Per germline, CDR1 SGHAT and CDR2 FQNNGV. Combining the CDR3 with reference TRBV11-2 and TRBJ2-3 gives the whole variable domain EAGVAQSPRYKIIEKRQSVAFWCNPISGHATLYWYQQILGQGPKLLIQFQNNGVVDDSQLPKDRFSAERLKGVDSTLKIQPAKLEDSAVYLCASSVRVGGARGTDTQYFGPGTRLTVL.

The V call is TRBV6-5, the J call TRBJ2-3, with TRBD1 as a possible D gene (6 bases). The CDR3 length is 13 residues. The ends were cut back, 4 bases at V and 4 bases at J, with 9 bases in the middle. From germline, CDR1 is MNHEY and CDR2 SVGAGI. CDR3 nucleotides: TGTGCCAGCAGTTGGACAGAAGCAGATACGCAGTATTTT. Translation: CASSWTEADTQYF.